The sequence of this TCR beta chain was determined in a study of T cell responses to AZD1222 COVID-19 vaccine. In the case of this clone: What it recognizes is unknown.

Assay used: immunoSEQ multiplex PCR; TCRdb lists only in-frame clones, some missing. The sample consists of over 40,000 clones, about 81% of them appearing once. V gave up 5 bases and J gave up 0 bases; unmatched junction bases: 10. CDR3 length equals 18 residues. Germline CDR1 and CDR2: LNHDA and SQIVND (reference sequence). General study findings and limits: Nearly half of unique spike-specific TCRs reportedly avoided B.1.351 and B.1.1.7 mutated regions. Distributed over spike, vaccine-associated CD4 TCRs predominated at 160-218 and 743-854. Just six AZD1222 recipients were seropositive at baseline. Breadth and depth of Spike-specific TCRs rose after two AZD1222 doses.

The chain links TRBV19 to TRBJ1-6; 7 positions agree with TRBD1. The source material was peripheral blood, sampled on day 0 of AZD1222 vaccination. The source is an adult in good health. For the CDR3, the DNA is TGTGCCAGTAGTCCACGGGGACAGCGAAGCTCCTATAATTCACCCCTCCACTTT. This codes for CASSPRGQRSSYNSPLHF.